Described below is a single T cell receptor (beta chain) sequence and its context. Per the original data handling: Nucleated cell number was recorded as an estimate derived from reference gene primer amplification. Assay: immunoSEQ multiplex PCR; the TCRdb copy retains only in-frame clones and omits some. That table supplies the V and J calls and clone size; D and trimming were determined from the DNA. The table shows 110,000 or so clones, with over 75% occurring only once. This record belongs to a study of blood T cell repertoires in COVID-19. Study at large: Acute-phase and convalescent COVID-19 samples originated in the United States, Italy and Spain. The analysed material was cDNA or gDNA that came from T cells, B-cell-depleted T cells, or PBMCs.

Germline values: CDR1 SGHKS, CDR2 YYEKEE (reference sequence). The length of the CDR3 is 14 residues. The V gene end was trimmed by 1 base and the J gene end by 4 bases; junction bases not matched to a gene: 4. This clonotype was sampled from a man aged 45 to 65 with acute or convalescent COVID-19. The chain couples TRBV5-5 to TRBJ1-1; 7 bases line up with TRBD1. Sample: peripheral blood. CDR3 nucleotides: TGTGCCAGCAGCTTGAAGGGGGCCGGCACTGAAGCTTTCTTT. Protein: CASSLKGAGTEAFF. Variable domain in full (rest from reference TRBV5-5 and TRBJ1-1): DAGVTQSPTHLIKTRGQQVTLRCSPISGHKSVSWYQQVLGQGPQFIFQYYEKEERGRGNFPDRFSARQFPNYSSELNVNALLLGDSALYLCASSLKGAGTEAFFGQGTRLTVV.